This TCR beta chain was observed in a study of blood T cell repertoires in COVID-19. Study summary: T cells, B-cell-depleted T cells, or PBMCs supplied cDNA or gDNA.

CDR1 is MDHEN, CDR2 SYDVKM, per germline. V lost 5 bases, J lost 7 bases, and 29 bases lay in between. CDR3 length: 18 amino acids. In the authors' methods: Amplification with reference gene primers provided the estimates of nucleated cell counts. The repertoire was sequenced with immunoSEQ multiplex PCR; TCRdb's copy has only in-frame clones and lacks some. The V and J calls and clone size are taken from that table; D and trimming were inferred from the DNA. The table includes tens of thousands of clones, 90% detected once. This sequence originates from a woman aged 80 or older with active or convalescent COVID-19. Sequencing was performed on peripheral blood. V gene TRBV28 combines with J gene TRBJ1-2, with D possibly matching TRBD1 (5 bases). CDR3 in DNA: TGTGCCAGCAGTCCTCCGCCCCTAATAATTCGGACACAAGGTGGCTACACCTTC. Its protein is CASSPPPLIIRTQGGYTF.